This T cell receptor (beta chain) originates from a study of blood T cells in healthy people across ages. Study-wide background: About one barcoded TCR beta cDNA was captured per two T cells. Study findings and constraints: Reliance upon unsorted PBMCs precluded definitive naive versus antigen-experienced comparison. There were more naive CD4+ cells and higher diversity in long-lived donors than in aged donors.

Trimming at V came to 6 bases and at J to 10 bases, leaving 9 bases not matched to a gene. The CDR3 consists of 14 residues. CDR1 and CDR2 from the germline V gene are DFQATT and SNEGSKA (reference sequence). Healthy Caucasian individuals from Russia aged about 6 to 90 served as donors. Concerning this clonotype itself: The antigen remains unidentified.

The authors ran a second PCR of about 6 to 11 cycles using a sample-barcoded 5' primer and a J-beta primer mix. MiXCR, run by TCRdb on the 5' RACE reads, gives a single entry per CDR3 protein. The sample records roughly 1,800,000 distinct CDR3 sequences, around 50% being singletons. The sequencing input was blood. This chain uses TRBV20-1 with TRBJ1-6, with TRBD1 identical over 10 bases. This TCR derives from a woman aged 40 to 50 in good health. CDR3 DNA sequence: TGCAGTGCCCCTGCGGACAGGGGGGACTCACCCCTCCACTTT. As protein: CSAPADRGDSPLHF.